In its sample, the clone carrying this T cell receptor (beta chain) was seen many times. Preparation of the TCRbeta library used unique molecular identifiers. TCRdb itself ran the PCR reads through MiXCR, one entry per CDR3 protein. This repertoire shows some 600,000 distinct CDR3 sequences, approximately 16% found once; its top ten account for 0.9% to 1.2%. The data are from a study of T-cell reconstitution after alpha-beta-depleted transplantation in children. V was clipped by 2 bases and J by 5 bases, with 7 bases between them. The germline CDR1 and CDR2 sequences are SGHVS and FQNEAQ. The CDR3 length is 14 residues.

This sequence joins TRBV7-8 and TRBJ1-6; D not resolved. The sequence came from a human donor who donated a stem cell graft to a child with acute myeloid leukemia. The source was PBMCs from the stem cell graft donor, collected from the stem cell graft. The CDR3: CASSLNSDNSPLHF. The DNA of the CDR3 is TGTGCCAGCAGCTTAAATTCTGATAATTCACCCCTCCACTTT.